This entry features one T cell receptor (beta chain) sequence. This table comes from immunoSEQ multiplex PCR, and its TCRdb copy is limited to in-frame clones, with some not included. The table records about 72,000 clones, 92% of them present only once. This specimen belongs to a study of T cell changes during pregnancy in multiple sclerosis. CDR3 length: 14 residues. Sample: peripheral blood, taken in the first trimester of pregnancy. The clonotype comes from a female donor in good health, enrolled as a control in a pregnancy study. This rearrangement joins TRBV12-2 to TRBJ1-4. TRBV12-2 is described as a pseudogene. The CDR3 nucleotides are TGTGCAAGTCGCTTAGCGCCGGGGTATGAAAAACTGTTTTTT. It codes for CASRLAPGYEKLFF.